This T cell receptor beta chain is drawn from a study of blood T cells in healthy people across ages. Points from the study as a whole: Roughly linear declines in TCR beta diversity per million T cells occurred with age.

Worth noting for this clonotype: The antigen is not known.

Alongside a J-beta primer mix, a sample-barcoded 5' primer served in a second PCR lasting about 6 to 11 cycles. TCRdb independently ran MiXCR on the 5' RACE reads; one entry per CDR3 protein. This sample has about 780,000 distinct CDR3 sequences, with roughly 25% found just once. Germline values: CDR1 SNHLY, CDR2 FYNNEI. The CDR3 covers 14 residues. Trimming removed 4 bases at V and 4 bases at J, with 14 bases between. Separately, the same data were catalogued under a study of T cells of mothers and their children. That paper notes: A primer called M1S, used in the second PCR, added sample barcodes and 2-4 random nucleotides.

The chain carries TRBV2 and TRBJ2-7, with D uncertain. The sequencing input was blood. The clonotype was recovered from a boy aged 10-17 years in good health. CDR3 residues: CASSGQLERYEQYF. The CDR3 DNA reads TGTGCCAGCAGTGGACAATTGGAGAGATACGAGCAGTACTTC.